The rows below give T cell receptor beta chains drawn from one sample of a study of human T cells and chemical hapten exposure. TCRdb analysed the RACE reads with MiXCR anew, one entry per CDR3 protein. The table includes roughly 100,000 distinct CDR3 sequences, 8% to 10% detected once. This material consisted of whole blood, taken in connection with sensitization to the hapten diphenylcyclopropenone (DPC). Source of these receptors: a woman aged 40 to 50 with alopecia areata. Some clones in this sample may be carry-over from other donors' samples. CDR3s include the opening cysteine and the closing phenylalanine or tryptophan. The order of the fields is D gene, J gene, clone size, V gene, CDR3 protein, CDR3 DNA. The D gene is left open where the match is weak. Only part of the rows carry a size: once, few, many, or a class if the clone is expanded.

d_call: TRBD1
j_call: TRBJ2-7
clone_size: few
v_call: TRBV27
cdr3_aa: CASRDRGYEQYF
cdr3_nt: TGTGCCAGCAGGGACAGGGGTTACGAGCAGTACTTC

d_call: .
j_call: TRBJ1-3
clone_size: many
v_call: TRBV6-2/TRBV6-3
cdr3_aa: CASSARRGVRSGNTIYF
cdr3_nt: TGTGCCAGCAGTGCGAGGCGAGGGGTCCGCTCTGGAAACACCATATATTTT

d_call: .
j_call: TRBJ2-5
clone_size: .
v_call: TRBV7-2
cdr3_aa: CASSLNGGRETQYF
cdr3_nt: TGTGCCAGCAGCTTAAACGGGGGGCGGGAGACCCAGTACTTC

d_call: .
j_call: TRBJ1-1
clone_size: .
v_call: TRBV20-1
cdr3_aa: CSAATGRLNTEAFF
cdr3_nt: TGCAGTGCCGCAACAGGGAGACTGAACACTGAAGCTTTCTTT

d_call: TRBD1
j_call: TRBJ2-7
clone_size: few
v_call: TRBV12-3/TRBV12-4
cdr3_aa: CASSFMGQVSYEQYF
cdr3_nt: TGTGCCAGCAGTTTTATGGGACAGGTGTCCTACGAGCAGTACTTC

d_call: TRBD2
j_call: TRBJ2-1
clone_size: .
v_call: TRBV7-9
cdr3_aa: CASSFNRGTSGGDVNEQFF
cdr3_nt: TGTGCCAGCAGCTTCAATCGCGGGACTAGCGGGGGGGATGTCAATGAGCAGTTCTTC

d_call: TRBD2
j_call: TRBJ2-7
clone_size: many
v_call: TRBV20-1
cdr3_aa: CSARGTSGAGEQYF
cdr3_nt: TGCAGTGCTAGAGGGACTAGCGGGGCAGGGGAGCAGTACTTC

d_call: .
j_call: TRBJ2-5
clone_size: many
v_call: TRBV30
cdr3_aa: CAWSPQIQETQYF
cdr3_nt: TGTGCCTGGAGTCCACAGATACAAGAGACCCAGTACTTC

d_call: TRBD1
j_call: TRBJ2-1
clone_size: few
v_call: TRBV12-3/TRBV12-4
cdr3_aa: CASSRQGIEQFF
cdr3_nt: TGTGCCAGCAGTCGACAGGGGATTGAGCAGTTCTTC

d_call: .
j_call: TRBJ1-2
clone_size: .
v_call: TRBV29-1
cdr3_aa: CSGILPPGYGYTF
cdr3_nt: TGCAGCGGGATTCTTCCCCCTGGCTATGGCTACACCTTC

d_call: TRBD1
j_call: TRBJ1-2
clone_size: few
v_call: TRBV5-1
cdr3_aa: CASSQRQGDDGYTF
cdr3_nt: TGCGCCAGCAGCCAACGACAGGGTGACGATGGCTACACCTTC

d_call: .
j_call: TRBJ2-6
clone_size: .
v_call: TRBV6-1
cdr3_aa: CASSELGSSGANVLTF
cdr3_nt: TGTGCCAGCAGTGAACTGGGGAGCTCTGGGGCCAACGTCCTGACTTTC

d_call: .
j_call: TRBJ2-7
clone_size: .
v_call: TRBV23-1
cdr3_aa: CASSQGHLVNEQYF
cdr3_nt: TGCGCCAGCAGTCAAGGGCACCTAGTTAACGAGCAGTACTTC

d_call: .
j_call: TRBJ1-4
clone_size: few
v_call: TRBV4-3
cdr3_aa: CASSQDGVVGGGEKLFF
cdr3_nt: TGCGCCAGCAGCCAAGATGGGGTAGTTGGGGGCGGTGAAAAACTGTTTTTT

d_call: .
j_call: TRBJ1-4
clone_size: few
v_call: TRBV7-8
cdr3_aa: CASSPGRLATNEKLFF
cdr3_nt: TGTGCCAGCAGCCCGGGTCGTCTTGCAACTAATGAAAAACTGTTTTTT

d_call: .
j_call: TRBJ2-5
clone_size: few
v_call: TRBV11-2
cdr3_aa: CASSQGWQETQYF
cdr3_nt: TGTGCCAGCAGCCAAGGGTGGCAAGAGACCCAGTACTTC

d_call: .
j_call: TRBJ1-5
clone_size: many
v_call: TRBV3-1
cdr3_aa: CASSQVPGNQPQHF
cdr3_nt: TGTGCCAGCAGCCAAGTTCCAGGCAATCAGCCCCAGCATTTT

d_call: .
j_call: TRBJ1-5
clone_size: few
v_call: TRBV28
cdr3_aa: CASAQGSNQPQHF
cdr3_nt: TGTGCCAGCGCCCAGGGGTCAAATCAGCCCCAGCATTTT

d_call: .
j_call: TRBJ1-4
clone_size: few
v_call: TRBV19
cdr3_aa: CASGRGREKLFF
cdr3_nt: TGTGCCAGCGGTCGTGGTAGGGAAAAACTGTTTTTT

d_call: .
j_call: TRBJ1-1
clone_size: few
v_call: TRBV4-1
cdr3_aa: CASSPTSSDPTTEAFF
cdr3_nt: TGCGCCAGCAGCCCGACCTCCTCCGACCCGACCACTGAAGCTTTCTTT

d_call: .
j_call: TRBJ1-2
clone_size: few
v_call: TRBV4-3
cdr3_aa: CASSQDPTGAVYGYTF
cdr3_nt: TGCGCCAGCAGCCAAGATCCCACCGGGGCGGTCTATGGCTACACCTTC

d_call: TRBD1
j_call: TRBJ1-1
clone_size: .
v_call: TRBV7-2
cdr3_aa: CASSSGQGPTEAFF
cdr3_nt: TGTGCCAGCAGTAGCGGACAGGGACCTACTGAAGCTTTCTTT

d_call: .
j_call: TRBJ2-5
clone_size: few
v_call: TRBV25-1
cdr3_aa: CASSEYFRQGGKSAETQYF
cdr3_nt: TGTGCCAGCAGTGAATATTTTCGGCAGGGAGGCAAAAGCGCGGAGACCCAGTACTTC

d_call: .
j_call: TRBJ1-5
clone_size: .
v_call: TRBV7-8
cdr3_aa: CASSLVRATNQPQHF
cdr3_nt: TGTGCCAGCAGCTTAGTTCGGGCGACGAATCAGCCCCAGCATTTT

d_call: .
j_call: TRBJ1-1
clone_size: many
v_call: TRBV7-2
cdr3_aa: CASSFRGRTEAFF
cdr3_nt: TGTGCCAGCAGCTTTAGGGGGAGGACTGAAGCTTTCTTT

d_call: TRBD2
j_call: TRBJ2-7
clone_size: .
v_call: TRBV15
cdr3_aa: CATSSASGGAYEQYF
cdr3_nt: TGTGCCACCAGCTCGGCTAGCGGGGGGGCCTACGAGCAGTACTTC

d_call: TRBD1
j_call: TRBJ1-2
clone_size: few
v_call: TRBV7-2
cdr3_aa: CASSLVGTGYGYTF
cdr3_nt: TGTGCCAGCAGCTTGGTCGGGACAGGTTATGGCTACACCTTC

d_call: .
j_call: TRBJ1-3
clone_size: many
v_call: TRBV3-1
cdr3_aa: CASSQDTGSGNTIYF
cdr3_nt: TGTGCCAGCAGCCAAGACACAGGCTCTGGAAACACCATATATTTT

d_call: .
j_call: TRBJ1-2
clone_size: many
v_call: TRBV6-6
cdr3_aa: CASSPPGRHGYTF
cdr3_nt: TGTGCCAGCAGTCCCCCGGGCCGACATGGCTACACCTTC

d_call: .
j_call: TRBJ2-7
clone_size: .
v_call: TRBV7-9
cdr3_aa: CASSLEDGGRATNEQYF
cdr3_nt: TGTGCCAGCAGCTTAGAAGACGGGGGCAGAGCAACAAACGAGCAGTACTTC

d_call: .
j_call: TRBJ2-2
clone_size: many
v_call: TRBV7-2
cdr3_aa: CASSLGGRATGELFF
cdr3_nt: TGTGCCAGCAGCTTAGGTGGTAGGGCCACCGGGGAGCTGTTTTTT

d_call: TRBD1
j_call: TRBJ2-7
clone_size: many
v_call: TRBV20-1
cdr3_aa: CSARGLGQGAEQYF
cdr3_nt: TGCAGTGCTAGAGGTCTGGGACAGGGGGCCGAGCAGTACTTC

d_call: TRBD1
j_call: TRBJ2-5
clone_size: few
v_call: TRBV7-2
cdr3_aa: CASSGSGGRETQYF
cdr3_nt: TGTGCCAGCAGCGGTTCAGGGGGTCGAGAGACCCAGTACTTC

d_call: .
j_call: TRBJ2-7
clone_size: .
v_call: TRBV11-2
cdr3_aa: CASSFTGRDEQYF
cdr3_nt: TGTGCCAGCAGCTTCACAGGGCGCGACGAGCAGTACTTC

d_call: .
j_call: TRBJ1-1
clone_size: .
v_call: TRBV12-3/TRBV12-4
cdr3_aa: CASSLAGVTEAFF
cdr3_nt: TGTGCCAGCAGTTTAGCAGGGGTGACTGAAGCTTTCTTT

d_call: .
j_call: TRBJ1-2
clone_size: few
v_call: TRBV15
cdr3_aa: CATSREGGTYGYTF
cdr3_nt: TGTGCCACCAGCAGAGAAGGGGGAACGTATGGCTACACCTTC

d_call: .
j_call: TRBJ2-7
clone_size: few
v_call: TRBV4-1
cdr3_aa: CASSQDLTTTLYEQYF
cdr3_nt: TGCGCCAGCAGCCAAGATCTTACGACAACCCTCTACGAGCAGTACTTC

d_call: TRBD1
j_call: TRBJ1-3
clone_size: .
v_call: TRBV11-2
cdr3_aa: CASSLEGTDGNTIYF
cdr3_nt: TGTGCCAGCAGCTTAGAAGGGACAGACGGAAACACCATATATTTT

d_call: .
j_call: TRBJ1-1
clone_size: many
v_call: TRBV7-2
cdr3_aa: CASSLEFRRNTEAFF
cdr3_nt: TGTGCCAGCAGCTTAGAGTTTCGACGTAACACTGAAGCTTTCTTT

d_call: .
j_call: TRBJ2-1
clone_size: many
v_call: TRBV11-2
cdr3_aa: CASSTPLLGTYNEQFF
cdr3_nt: TGTGCCAGCAGCACACCCTTGCTAGGAACTTACAATGAGCAGTTCTTC

d_call: .
j_call: TRBJ1-2
clone_size: few
v_call: TRBV12-3/TRBV12-4
cdr3_aa: CASSLWGIGGYTF
cdr3_nt: TGTGCCAGCAGTTTGTGGGGTATCGGGGGCTACACCTTC

d_call: TRBD1
j_call: TRBJ1-1
clone_size: .
v_call: TRBV2
cdr3_aa: CASSVGQGSLNTEAFF
cdr3_nt: TGTGCCAGCAGTGTAGGACAGGGATCGCTGAACACTGAAGCTTTCTTT